This is a list of T cell receptor beta chains from one sample in a study of identical twins. TCRdb recomputed calls from the 5' RACE reads with MiXCR, one row per CDR3 protein. The sample lists fewer than 500,000 distinct CDR3 sequences; roughly an eighth were seen once. The sample was also linked to a second study, of yellow fever vaccine responses in identical twins.

Sequencing used CD4+ T cells sorted from blood. These receptor sequences come from a woman younger than 30 in good health. Each CDR3 is given with its conserved first and last residue. The order of the fields is J gene, V gene, D gene, clone size, CDR3 protein, CDR3 DNA. D genes are given only for firm matches. The size field is filled for only some rows; it gives once, few, many or a size class.

TRBJ2-7,TRBV28,-,few,CASSLMDPEYEQYF,TGTGCCAGCAGTTTAATGGACCCGGAATACGAGCAGTACTTC
TRBJ2-5,TRBV7-2,TRBD1,-,CASSPLRQGAWETQYF,TGTGCCAGCAGCCCACTGAGACAGGGGGCGTGGGAGACCCAGTACTTC
TRBJ1-5,TRBV2,-,few,CASSDWGSGSQPQHF,TGTGCCAGCAGTGATTGGGGCAGCGGGAGTCAGCCCCAGCATTTT
TRBJ2-5,TRBV7-2,TRBD1,-,CASNQWQGVKETQYF,TGTGCCAGCAACCAGTGGCAGGGGGTAAAAGAGACCCAGTACTTC
TRBJ2-2,TRBV3-1,-,few,CASSQGPGTLYTGELFF,TGTGCCAGCAGCCAAGGCCCCGGGACTCTATACACCGGGGAGCTGTTTTTT
TRBJ1-2,TRBV5-1,-,few,CASSPGRTVDFYGYTF,TGCGCCAGCAGCCCTGGCCGGACAGTCGATTTCTATGGCTACACCTTC
TRBJ2-4,TRBV3-1,TRBD1,-,CASSLSPGRTGGKNIQYF,TGTGCCAGCAGCCTTTCACCCGGGCGGACAGGGGGCAAAAACATTCAGTACTTC
TRBJ2-3,TRBV6-1,TRBD2,few,CASSTQAGAGTDTQYF,TGTGCCAGCAGTACACAGGCGGGAGCGGGAACAGATACGCAGTATTTT
TRBJ1-6,TRBV28,TRBD1,few,CASSSRDRAVSPLHF,TGTGCCAGCAGTTCCCGGGACAGGGCCGTCTCACCCCTCCACTTT
TRBJ2-7,TRBV11-2,TRBD2,few,CASSQNSGASSYEQYF,TGTGCCAGCAGCCAAAATAGCGGGGCGAGCTCCTACGAGCAGTACTTC
TRBJ2-3,TRBV18,TRBD2,few,CASSPLHPGLAGGYTDTQYF,TGTGCCAGCTCACCGCTGCATCCGGGACTAGCGGGAGGGTACACAGATACGCAGTATTTT
TRBJ2-1,TRBV5-1,-,-,CASSQRLDHNEQFF,TGCGCCAGCAGCCAAAGACTAGACCACAATGAGCAGTTCTTC
TRBJ2-1,TRBV20-1,TRBD2,many,CSAYSGRANEQFF,TGCAGTGCATACAGCGGGAGGGCCAATGAGCAGTTCTTC
TRBJ1-1,TRBV14,-,few,CASLTVIQGGAFF,TGTGCCAGCCTCACAGTAATACAGGGAGGAGCTTTCTTT
TRBJ2-3,TRBV6-2/TRBV6-3,TRBD2,few,CASSFGTSGSDTQYF,TGTGCCAGCAGTTTCGGGACTAGCGGGAGTGATACGCAGTATTTT
TRBJ2-2,TRBV5-1,TRBD2,few,CASSLSWLAGENTGELFF,TGCGCCAGCAGCTTAAGTTGGCTAGCGGGAGAGAACACCGGGGAGCTGTTTTTT
TRBJ2-5,TRBV19,TRBD1,-,CASSIRSWDSLFGETQYF,TGTGCCAGTAGTATAAGGTCCTGGGACAGCCTATTTGGGGAGACCCAGTACTTC
TRBJ2-2,TRBV7-7,TRBD2,few,CASSSRLAGTGELFF,TGTGCTAGCAGCTCCCGACTAGCGGGGACCGGGGAGCTGTTTTTT
TRBJ1-2,TRBV29-1,-,-,CSVVSAGAAGYTF,TGCAGCGTTGTTTCGGCGGGCGCAGCTGGCTACACCTTC
TRBJ2-2,TRBV24-1,-,few,CATSEPTGLNTGELFF,TGTGCCACCAGTGAACCCACGGGACTTAACACCGGGGAGCTGTTTTTT
TRBJ2-7,TRBV5-4,-,many,CASSPASPGARNEQYF,TGTGCCAGCAGCCCGGCGAGTCCAGGGGCTAGAAACGAGCAGTACTTC
TRBJ2-3,TRBV6-2/TRBV6-3,-,-,CASSSFQPRTDTQYF,TGTGCCAGCAGTTCCTTTCAACCCCGCACAGATACGCAGTATTTT
TRBJ2-7,TRBV29-1,TRBD2,many,CSVGYVGGRREQYF,TGCAGCGTTGGGTATGTGGGAGGGAGGCGCGAGCAGTACTTC
TRBJ2-5,TRBV30,TRBD1,-,CAWSPDRARETQYF,TGTGCCTGGAGCCCCGACAGGGCTCGAGAGACCCAGTACTTC
TRBJ2-1,TRBV10-3,TRBD1,-,CAISATGAGTYNEQFF,TGTGCCATCAGTGCGACAGGGGCCGGTACTTACAATGAGCAGTTCTTC
TRBJ1-2,TRBV12-3/TRBV12-4,-,few,CASSLGRGVDYGYTF,TGTGCCAGCAGTCTCGGGAGGGGGGTGGACTATGGCTACACCTTC
TRBJ2-5,TRBV11-2,TRBD2,-,CASSLGSMWRGEETQYF,TGTGCCAGCAGCTTAGGCTCAATGTGGCGGGGGGAAGAGACCCAGTACTTC
TRBJ1-4,TRBV12-3/TRBV12-4,-,few,CASRRRRNNEKLFF,TGTGCCAGCAGACGACGACGGAATAATGAAAAACTGTTTTTT
TRBJ2-1,TRBV5-1,-,-,CASSRRGSGRLDNEQFF,TGCGCCAGCAGCCGAAGGGGGTCCGGGAGATTAGACAATGAGCAGTTCTTC
TRBJ2-3,TRBV4-1,-,-,CASSQAGPTDTQYF,TGCGCCAGCAGCCAAGCGGGACCCACAGATACGCAGTATTTT
TRBJ2-7,TRBV5-1,TRBD1,few,CASSLVTGASYEQYF,TGCGCCAGCAGCTTGGTCACAGGGGCCTCCTACGAGCAGTACTTC
TRBJ2-7,TRBV7-6,TRBD1,-,CASSLQGQGYHEQYF,TGTGCCAGCAGCTTACAGGGACAGGGGTACCACGAGCAGTACTTC
TRBJ2-2,TRBV7-2,-,-,CASSLDQVRSTGELFF,TGTGCCAGCAGCTTAGATCAAGTGAGATCCACCGGGGAGCTGTTTTTT
TRBJ2-1,TRBV29-1,TRBD1,many,CSPPGQSNEQFF,TGCAGCCCTCCGGGACAGAGCAATGAGCAGTTCTTC
TRBJ2-7,TRBV7-2,-,-,CASSLSIPAYEQYF,TGTGCCAGCAGCTTAAGCATCCCCGCCTACGAGCAGTACTTC
TRBJ1-1,TRBV24-1,-,-,CATRPKQGSQNTEAFF,TGTGCCACCAGGCCCAAACAGGGAAGCCAGAACACTGAAGCTTTCTTT
TRBJ2-5,TRBV20-1,TRBD1,-,CSAKWTGRETQNF,TGCAGTGCTAAATGGACAGGGAGAGAGACCCAGAACTTC
TRBJ1-2,TRBV18,-,few,CASSQSGQNYGYTF,TGTGCCAGCTCACAGTCCGGACAGAACTATGGCTACACCTTC
TRBJ2-2,TRBV18,TRBD1,-,CASSPTTGANTGELFF,TGTGCCAGCTCACCAACGACAGGGGCGAACACCGGGGAGCTGTTTTTT
TRBJ2-5,TRBV7-2,-,-,CAGGGRGETQYF,TGTGCCGGAGGGGGGCGGGGAGAGACCCAGTACTTC
TRBJ1-1,TRBV20-1,-,-,CSASWTHNTEAFF,TGCAGTGCTAGCTGGACCCATAACACTGAAGCTTTCTTT
TRBJ1-4,TRBV20-1,TRBD1,few,CSARQGGREKLFF,TGCAGTGCTAGGCAGGGGGGGCGTGAAAAACTGTTTTTT
TRBJ2-2,TRBV6-2/TRBV6-3,TRBD1,-,CASSYEGQGVGELFF,TGTGCCAGCAGTTACGAAGGACAGGGCGTCGGGGAGCTGTTTTTT
TRBJ1-2,TRBV25-1,-,-,CASSAGTNYGYTF,TGTGCCAGCAGTGCAGGGACTAACTATGGCTACACCTTC